Shown below are 2 T cell receptor beta chains from a single sample sequenced in a study of early stage breast cancer tumors. Clones were sequenced by immunoSEQ multiplex PCR, and TCRdb holds only the in-frame ones, with some missing. The sample lists approximately 52,000 clones; 83% were seen once. The sequenced sample was blood. Receptors originate from a person between 50 and 60 years old with breast cancer.

This clone was recorded a few times. This chain connects TRBV10-3 to TRBJ1-1; D is possibly TRBD1 (5 bases). V dropped 4 bases and J dropped 5 bases, with 11 bases sitting between them. Germline V gene data show CDR1 as ENHRY and CDR2 as SYGVKD. The CDR3 has 13 amino acids. The CDR3 sequence is CAISAPGGTEAFF. The DNA for the CDR3 is TGTGCCATCAGTGCTCCGGGGGGGACTGAAGCTTTCTTT.

V and J are TRBV19 and TRBJ1-1; 8 nucleotides agree with TRBD1. This CDR3 is 17 amino acids long. V gave up 5 bases and J gave up 3 bases; unmatched junction bases: 14. Germline V gives CDR1 LNHDA, CDR2 SQIVND (reference sequence). CDR3 sequence reads: CASSPRDRQKIHTEAFF. CDR3 in DNA: TGTGCCAGTAGTCCCAGGGACAGGCAAAAAATCCACACTGAAGCTTTCTTT. The full variable domain, rest sourced from reference TRBV19 and TRBJ1-1, is DGGITQSPKYLFRKEGQNVTLSCEQNLNHDAMYWYRQDPGQGLRLIYYSQIVNDFQKGDIAEGYSVSREKKESFPLTVTSAQKNPTAFYLCASSPRDRQKIHTEAFFGQGTRLTVV.